Sequencing of this T cell receptor beta chain was carried out in a study of blood T cell repertoires in COVID-19. The overall study: T cells, B-cell-depleted T cells, or PBMCs supplied cDNA or gDNA.

Source study methods: Counts of nucleated cells, estimated from reference gene primer amplification, were obtained. TCRdb's copy holds only in-frame clones and misses some; the assay was immunoSEQ multiplex PCR. For V, J and clone size, that table is used; D and trimming come from the DNA. The sample contains 100,000 to 150,000 clones, 60% to 80% of which appear only once. The sample taken for sequencing was peripheral blood. The clonotype originates from a man between 60 and 70 years old with acute or convalescent COVID-19.

The CDR3 protein is CASSAGMNTEAFF. The CDR3, as DNA: TGCGCCAGCTCGGCGGGGATGAACACTGAAGCTTTCTTT. The rearrangement uses TRBV10-2 and TRBJ1-1; D is unresolved. Per germline, CDR1 WSHSY and CDR2 SAAADI. V lost 8 bases to trimming and J lost 0 bases, with 10 bases between them. This CDR3 comprises 13 residues.